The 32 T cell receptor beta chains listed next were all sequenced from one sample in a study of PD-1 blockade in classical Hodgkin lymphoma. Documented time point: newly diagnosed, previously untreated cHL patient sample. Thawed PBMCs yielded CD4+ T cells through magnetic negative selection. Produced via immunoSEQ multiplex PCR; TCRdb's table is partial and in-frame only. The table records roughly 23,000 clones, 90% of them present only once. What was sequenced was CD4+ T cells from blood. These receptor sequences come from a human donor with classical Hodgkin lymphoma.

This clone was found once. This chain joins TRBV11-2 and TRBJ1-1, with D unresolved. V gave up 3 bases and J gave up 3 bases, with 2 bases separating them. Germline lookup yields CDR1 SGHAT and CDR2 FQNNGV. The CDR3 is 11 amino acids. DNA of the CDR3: TGTGCCAGCAGCTTCTACACTGAAGCTTTCTTT. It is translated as CASSFYTEAFF.

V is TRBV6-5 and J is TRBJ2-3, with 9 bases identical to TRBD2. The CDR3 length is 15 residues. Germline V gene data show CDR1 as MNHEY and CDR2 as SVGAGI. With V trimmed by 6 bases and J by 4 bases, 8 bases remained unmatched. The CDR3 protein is CASSPSGVKADTQYF. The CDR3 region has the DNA TGTGCCAGCAGCCCTAGCGGGGTCAAAGCAGATACGCAGTATTTT.

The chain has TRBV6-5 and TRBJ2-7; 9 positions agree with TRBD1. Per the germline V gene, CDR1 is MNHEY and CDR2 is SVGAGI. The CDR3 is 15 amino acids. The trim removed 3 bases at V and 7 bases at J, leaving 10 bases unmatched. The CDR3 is CASSYTGGRHQEQYF. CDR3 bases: TGTGCCAGCAGTTATACAGGGGGCCGCCATCAGGAGCAGTACTTC.

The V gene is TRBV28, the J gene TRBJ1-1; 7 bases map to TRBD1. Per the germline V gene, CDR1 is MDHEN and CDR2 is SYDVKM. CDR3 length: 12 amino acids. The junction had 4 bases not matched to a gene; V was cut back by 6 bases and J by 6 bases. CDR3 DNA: TGTGCCAGCAGGGAGGGGGCGGCTGAAGCTTTCTTT. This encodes CASREGAAEAFF.

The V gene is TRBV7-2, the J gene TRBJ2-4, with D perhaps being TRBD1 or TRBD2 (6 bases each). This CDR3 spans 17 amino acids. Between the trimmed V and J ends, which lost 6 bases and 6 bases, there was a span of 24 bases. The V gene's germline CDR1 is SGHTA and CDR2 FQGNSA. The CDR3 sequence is CASSRGYGGAHGNIQYF. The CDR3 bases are TGTGCCAGCAGTAGGGGGTATGGCGGGGCTCATGGAAACATTCAGTACTTC.

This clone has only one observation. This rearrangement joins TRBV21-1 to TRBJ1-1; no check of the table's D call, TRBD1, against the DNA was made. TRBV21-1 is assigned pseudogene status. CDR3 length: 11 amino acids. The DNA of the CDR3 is TGTGCCAGCAACCCGGACACGGAAGCTTTCTTT. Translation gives CASNPDTEAFF.

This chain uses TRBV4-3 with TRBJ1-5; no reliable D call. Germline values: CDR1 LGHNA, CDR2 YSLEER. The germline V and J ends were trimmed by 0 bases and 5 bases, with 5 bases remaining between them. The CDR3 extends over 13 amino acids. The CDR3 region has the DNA TGCGCCAGCAGCCAAGAATTAGATCAGCCCCAGCATTTT. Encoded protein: CASSQELDQPQHF.

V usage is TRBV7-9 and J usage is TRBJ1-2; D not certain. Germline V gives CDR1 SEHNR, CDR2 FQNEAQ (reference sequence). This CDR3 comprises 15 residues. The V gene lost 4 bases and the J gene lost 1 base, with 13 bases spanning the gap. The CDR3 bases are TGTGCCAGCAGCTCGAAGGAGGGTTTTAACTATGGCTACACCTTC. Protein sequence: CASSSKEGFNYGYTF.

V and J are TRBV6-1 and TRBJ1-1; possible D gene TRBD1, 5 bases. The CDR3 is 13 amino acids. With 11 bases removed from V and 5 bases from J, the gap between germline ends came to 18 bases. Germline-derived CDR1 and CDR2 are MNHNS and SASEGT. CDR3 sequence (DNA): TGTGCCTCCCGAGGGACGGGGAGGACTGAAGCTTTCTTT. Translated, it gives CASRGTGRTEAFF.

The CDR3 protein is CASSYRVGQPQHF. The CDR3 region has the DNA TGTGCCAGCAGTTACAGGGTGGGACAGCCCCAGCATTTT. The gene calls are TRBV6-5 and TRBJ1-5; D not resolved. Germline V lookup: CDR1 MNHEY, CDR2 SVGAGI. V shed 2 bases and J shed 7 bases, with 9 bases lying between them. The CDR3 runs to 13 residues.

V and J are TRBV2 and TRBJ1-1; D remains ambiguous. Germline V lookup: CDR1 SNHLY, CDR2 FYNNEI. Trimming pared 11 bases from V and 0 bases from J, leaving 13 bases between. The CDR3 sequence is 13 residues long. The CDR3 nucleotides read TGTGCCGTAAGAGAGTTCATGAACACTGAAGCTTTCTTT. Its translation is CAVREFMNTEAFF.

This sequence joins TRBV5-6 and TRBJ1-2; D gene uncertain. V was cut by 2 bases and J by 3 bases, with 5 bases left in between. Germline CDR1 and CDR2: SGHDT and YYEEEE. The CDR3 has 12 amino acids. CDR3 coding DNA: TGTGCCAGCAGCTTTCAGGACTATGGCTACACCTTC. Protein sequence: CASSFQDYGYTF.

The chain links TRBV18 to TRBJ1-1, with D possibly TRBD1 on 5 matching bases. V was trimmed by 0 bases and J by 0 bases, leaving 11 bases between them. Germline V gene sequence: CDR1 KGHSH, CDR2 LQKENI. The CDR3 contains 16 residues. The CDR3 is CASSPPNPGMNTEAFF. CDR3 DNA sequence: TGTGCCAGCTCACCACCCAACCCAGGGATGAACACTGAAGCTTTCTTT.

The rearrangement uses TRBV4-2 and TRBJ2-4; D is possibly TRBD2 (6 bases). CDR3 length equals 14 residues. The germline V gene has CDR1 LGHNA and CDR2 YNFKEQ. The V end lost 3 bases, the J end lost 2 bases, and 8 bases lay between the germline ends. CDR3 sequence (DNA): TGTGCCAGCAGCCAGGGGGGATCCAAAAACATTCAGTACTTC. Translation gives CASSQGGSKNIQYF.

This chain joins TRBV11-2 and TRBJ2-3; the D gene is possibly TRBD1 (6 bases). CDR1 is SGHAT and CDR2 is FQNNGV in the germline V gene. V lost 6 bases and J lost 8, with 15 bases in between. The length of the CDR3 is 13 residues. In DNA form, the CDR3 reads TGTGCCAGCAGTTCTGACACAGGGTCTACGCAGTATTTT. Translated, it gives CASSSDTGSTQYF.

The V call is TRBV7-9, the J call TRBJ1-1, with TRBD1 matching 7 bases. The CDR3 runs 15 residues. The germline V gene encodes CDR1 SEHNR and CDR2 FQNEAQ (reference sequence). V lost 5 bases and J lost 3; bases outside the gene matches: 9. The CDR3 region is CASSTNRGTHTEAFF. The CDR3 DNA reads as TGTGCCAGCAGCACCAACAGGGGAACCCACACTGAAGCTTTCTTT.

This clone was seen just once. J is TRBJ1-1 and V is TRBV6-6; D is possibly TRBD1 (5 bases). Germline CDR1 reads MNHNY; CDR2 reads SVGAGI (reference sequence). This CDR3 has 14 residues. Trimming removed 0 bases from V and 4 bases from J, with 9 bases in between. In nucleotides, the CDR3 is TGTGCCAGCAGTTACTCGAGAGGGGCCACTGAAGCTTTCTTT. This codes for CASSYSRGATEAFF.

The CDR3 is CASRRSGDTQYF. The CDR3 DNA reads TGTGCCAGCAGACGGAGCGGAGATACGCAGTATTTT. The V call is TRBV7-8, the J call TRBJ2-3, with D maybe TRBD2 (5 bases). The CDR3 length is 12 residues. Trimming removed 6 bases at V and 5 bases at J, with 9 bases between. Germline CDR1 is SGHVS and CDR2 is FQNEAQ.

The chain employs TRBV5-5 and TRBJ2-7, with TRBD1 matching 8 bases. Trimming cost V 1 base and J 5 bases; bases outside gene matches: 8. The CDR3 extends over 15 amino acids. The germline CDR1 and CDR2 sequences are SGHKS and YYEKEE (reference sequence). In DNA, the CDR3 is TGTGCCAGCAGCTTGCCCGGGACAGGCCTCGACGAGCAGTACTTC. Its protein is CASSLPGTGLDEQYF. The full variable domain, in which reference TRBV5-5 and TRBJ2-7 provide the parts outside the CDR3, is DAGVTQSPTHLIKTRGQQVTLRCSPISGHKSVSWYQQVLGQGPQFIFQYYEKEERGRGNFPDRFSARQFPNYSSELNVNALLLGDSALYLCASSLPGTGLDEQYFGPGTRLTVT.

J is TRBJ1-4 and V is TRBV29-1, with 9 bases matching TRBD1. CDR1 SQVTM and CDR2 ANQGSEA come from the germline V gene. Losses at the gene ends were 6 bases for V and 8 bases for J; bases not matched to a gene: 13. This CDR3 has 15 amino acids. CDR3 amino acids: CSVGSTGGAGEKLFF. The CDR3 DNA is TGCAGCGTGGGCTCGACAGGGGGGGCAGGCGAAAAACTGTTTTTT. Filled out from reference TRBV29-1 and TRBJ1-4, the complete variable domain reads SAVISQKPSRDICQRGTSLTIQCQVDSQVTMMFWYRQQPGQSLTLIATANQGSEATYESGFVIDKFPISRPNLTFSTLTVSNMSPEDSSIYLCSVGSTGGAGEKLFFGSGTQLSVL.

The CDR3 here is CASSQEGTGYQPQHF. The CDR3 DNA reads TGTGCCAGCAGCCAAGAGGGAACAGGGTATCAGCCCCAGCATTTT. This rearrangement joins TRBV4-2 to TRBJ1-5; perhaps TRBD1 as D (6 bases). Trimming took off 0 bases at V and 5 bases at J, with 11 bases between the two ends. CDR3 length: 15 amino acids. The germline CDR1 and CDR2 sequences are LGHNA and YNFKEQ.

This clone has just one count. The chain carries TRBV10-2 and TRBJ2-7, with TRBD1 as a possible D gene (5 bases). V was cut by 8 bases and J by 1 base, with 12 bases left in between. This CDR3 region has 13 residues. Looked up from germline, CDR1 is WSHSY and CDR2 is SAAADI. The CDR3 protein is CASLYDRSYEQYF. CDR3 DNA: TGCGCCAGCTTGTACGACAGATCCTACGAGCAGTACTTC.

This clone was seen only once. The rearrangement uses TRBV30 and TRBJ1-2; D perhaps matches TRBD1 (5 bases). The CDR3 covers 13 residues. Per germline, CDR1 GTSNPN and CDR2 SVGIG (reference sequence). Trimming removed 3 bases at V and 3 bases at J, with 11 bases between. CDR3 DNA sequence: TGTGCCTGGAGCGCAAAGACAGACTATGGCTACACCTTC. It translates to CAWSAKTDYGYTF.

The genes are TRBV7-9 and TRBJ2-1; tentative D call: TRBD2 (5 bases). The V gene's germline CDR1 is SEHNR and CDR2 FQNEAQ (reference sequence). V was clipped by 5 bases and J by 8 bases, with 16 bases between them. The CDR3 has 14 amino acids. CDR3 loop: CASSPPTRTHEQFF. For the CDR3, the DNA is TGTGCCAGCAGCCCTCCTACTAGAACCCATGAGCAGTTCTTC.

This chain's CDR3 is CASSSSGRLTDTQYF. CDR3 DNA sequence: TGTGCCAGCAGCTCTAGCGGGAGGCTCACAGATACGCAGTATTTT. The chain has TRBV11-2 and TRBJ2-3; 11 nucleotides align to TRBD2. The germline gives CDR1 SGHAT, CDR2 FQNNGV. The V segment lost 4 bases and the J segment 2 bases; nucleotides outside the gene matches: 2. The CDR3 has 15 residues.

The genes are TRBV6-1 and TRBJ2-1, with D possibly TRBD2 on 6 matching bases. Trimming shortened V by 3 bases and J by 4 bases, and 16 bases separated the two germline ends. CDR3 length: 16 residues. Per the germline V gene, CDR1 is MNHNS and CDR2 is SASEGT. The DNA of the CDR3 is TGTGCCAGCAGTGAGGTTGCGGGGAGTCGGTACAATGAGCAGTTCTTC. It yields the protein CASSEVAGSRYNEQFF.

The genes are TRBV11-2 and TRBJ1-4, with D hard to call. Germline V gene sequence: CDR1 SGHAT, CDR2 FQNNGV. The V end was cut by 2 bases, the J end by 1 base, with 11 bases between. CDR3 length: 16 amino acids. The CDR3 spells CASSLSLTGTNEKLFF. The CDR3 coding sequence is TGTGCCAGCAGCTTATCCCTAACGGGAACTAATGAAAAACTGTTTTTT.

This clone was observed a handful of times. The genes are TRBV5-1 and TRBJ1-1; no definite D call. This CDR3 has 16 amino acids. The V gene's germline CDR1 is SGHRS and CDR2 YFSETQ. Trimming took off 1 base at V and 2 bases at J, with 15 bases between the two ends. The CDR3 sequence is CASSLQDGPLNTEAFF. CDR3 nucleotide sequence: TGCGCCAGCAGCTTGCAGGACGGTCCTTTAAACACTGAAGCTTTCTTT.

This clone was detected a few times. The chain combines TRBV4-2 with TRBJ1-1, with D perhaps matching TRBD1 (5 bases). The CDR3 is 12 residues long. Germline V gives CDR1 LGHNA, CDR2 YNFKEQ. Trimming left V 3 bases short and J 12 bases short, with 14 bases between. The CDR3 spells CASSHVPGRTFF. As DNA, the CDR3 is TGTGCCAGCAGCCATGTCCCAGGGAGGACTTTCTTT.

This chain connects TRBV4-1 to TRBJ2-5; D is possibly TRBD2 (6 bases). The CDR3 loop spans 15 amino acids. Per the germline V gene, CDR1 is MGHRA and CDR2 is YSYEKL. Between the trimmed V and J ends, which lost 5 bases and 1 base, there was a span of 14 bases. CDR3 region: CASSGRGFSQETQYF. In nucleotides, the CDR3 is TGCGCCAGCAGCGGACGGGGGTTTAGCCAAGAGACCCAGTACTTC.

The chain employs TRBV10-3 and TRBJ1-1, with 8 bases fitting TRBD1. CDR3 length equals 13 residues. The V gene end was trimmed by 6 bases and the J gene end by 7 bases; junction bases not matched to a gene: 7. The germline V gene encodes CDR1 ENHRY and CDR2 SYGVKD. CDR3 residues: CAISGTGTNEAFF. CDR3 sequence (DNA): TGTGCCATCAGCGGGACAGGTACTAATGAAGCTTTCTTT.

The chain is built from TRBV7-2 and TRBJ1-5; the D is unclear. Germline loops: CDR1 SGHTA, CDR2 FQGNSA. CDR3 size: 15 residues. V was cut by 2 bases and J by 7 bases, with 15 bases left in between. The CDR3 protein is CASSLNRQTWQPQHF. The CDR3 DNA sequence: TGTGCCAGCAGCTTAAATCGGCAGACGTGGCAGCCCCAGCATTTT.